This TCR beta chain was profiled in a study of OX40 agonist ivuxolimab in advanced cancers. Across the study: Cancers in dose escalation were hepatocellular, melanoma, renal cell and head and neck.

The assay was immunoSEQ multiplex PCR, and TCRdb's table has in-frame clones only and misses some. Here the sample spans roughly 48,000 clones, about four fifths being singletons. Note on this clone: No antigen is known for it.

Whole-study results and caveats: There was clonal expansion of CD4+ and CD8+ blood T cells by week 6 at 0.1 to 3.0 mg/kg. On average, a greater number of expanded clones characterised CD8+ T cells relative to CD4+.

The V end was cut by 2 bases, the J end by 4 bases, with 15 bases between. Germline V gene data show CDR1 as SGHRS and CDR2 as YFSETQ. The CDR3 is made up of 15 amino acids. The TCR originated in an adult with an advanced solid tumor such as melanoma, head and neck, liver or kidney cancer. Sequenced material: CD4+ or CD8+ T cells sorted from blood, taken in a trial of the OX40 agonist ivuxolimab. The chain joins TRBV5-1 to TRBJ1-1; TRBD1 might be the D (5 bases). The CDR3 reads CASSLGLSRGTEAFF. The CDR3 region has the DNA TGCGCCAGCAGCTTAGGACTCTCGAGGGGCACTGAAGCTTTCTTT.